What follows are 8 T cell receptor beta chains derived from one specimen sequenced in a study of blood T cell repertoires in COVID-19. TCRdb's table, derived via immunoSEQ multiplex PCR, lists solely in-frame clones and lacks some. The sample lists 110,000 to 150,000 clones, about four fifths seen once, with about 2.9% in the top ten. Sequencing was performed on peripheral blood. The receptors originated from a woman aged 80 or older with acute or convalescent COVID-19.

This rearrangement joins TRBV19 to TRBJ1-5; no reliable D call. The CDR3 totals 15 residues. Looked up from germline, CDR1 is LNHDA and CDR2 is SQIVND (reference sequence). V lost 1 base and J 5 bases, leaving 12 bases between the germline ends. CDR3 region: CASSIALGRDQPQHF. The CDR3, as DNA: TGTGCCAGTAGTATAGCCCTGGGGAGGGATCAGCCCCAGCATTTT.

This sequence joins TRBV5-1 and TRBJ2-5, with 9 bases matching TRBD2. Unmatched junction bases numbered 7, after V lost 0 bases and J lost 1 base. The length of the CDR3 is 17 residues. Germline V lookup: CDR1 SGHRS, CDR2 YFSETQ. CDR3 sequence: CASSLGVGLASQETQYF. In nucleotides, the CDR3 is TGCGCCAGCAGCTTGGGAGTGGGACTAGCATCCCAAGAGACCCAGTACTTC.

This clone appeared a few times. V usage is TRBV28 and J usage is TRBJ2-7; 7 bases are shared with TRBD1. Germline trimming cut 3 bases from V and 5 bases from J; bases unmatched to any gene: 7. Germline-derived CDR1 and CDR2 are MDHEN and SYDVKM. CDR3 length: 14 amino acids. The CDR3 reads CASSLTGMIDEQYF. CDR3 DNA sequence: TGTGCCAGCAGTTTGACAGGGATGATAGACGAGCAGTACTTC.

The chain recombines TRBV7-9 with TRBJ2-3, with TRBD1 as a possible D gene (7 bases). The ends were cut back, 5 bases at V and 4 bases at J, with 22 bases in the middle. Germline V CDR1 and CDR2: SEHNR, FQNEAQ (reference sequence). CDR3 length: 17 residues. The CDR3 DNA reads TGTGCCAGCAGCCCACCGCAGGGGGGCGTATGGTCAGATACGCAGTATTTT. It specifies CASSPPQGGVWSDTQYF.

V and J are TRBV18 and TRBJ1-2; 7 bases map to TRBD1. The CDR3 length is 15 residues. CDR1 and CDR2 (germline): KGHSH, LQKENI. Trimming at V came to 5 bases and at J to 3 bases, leaving 9 bases not matched to a gene. CDR3 nucleotides: TGTGCCAGCTCATCCACAGGGGTCCGCCACTATGGCTACACCTTC. Protein sequence: CASSSTGVRHYGYTF.

This chain uses TRBV19 with TRBJ2-5; TRBD1 matches at 8 bases. The junction had 14 bases not matched to a gene; V was cut back by 6 bases and J by 5 bases. CDR3 length: 16 residues. Per germline, CDR1 LNHDA and CDR2 SQIVND (reference sequence). Here the CDR3 reads CASSTGQVVIRETQYF. CDR3 coding DNA: TGTGCCAGTAGCACGGGACAGGTTGTTATCCGGGAGACCCAGTACTTC.

The V call is TRBV3-1 (or the pseudogene TRBV3-2), the J call TRBJ2-1; 10 positions match TRBD2. Germline-derived CDR1 and CDR2 are LGHDT and YNNKEL (reference sequence). Trimming cost V 3 bases and J 6 bases; bases outside gene matches: 11. The CDR3 consists of 17 residues. The CDR3, as DNA: TGTGCCAGCAGCCACCGAGCGGGGGGGCGGATTGGCAATGAGCAGTTCTTC. It is translated as CASSHRAGGRIGNEQFF.

This chain connects TRBV29-1 to TRBJ1-2; possible D gene TRBD1, 6 bases. The V gene lost 6 bases and the J gene lost 0 bases, with 14 bases spanning the gap. This CDR3 is built from 14 residues. The germline gives CDR1 SQVTM, CDR2 ANQGSEA. CDR3 DNA sequence: TGCAGCGTCATACCGACAGGATCTAACTATGGCTACACCTTC. It is translated as CSVIPTGSNYGYTF. The whole variable domain, filled in from reference TRBV29-1 and TRBJ1-2, reads SAVISQKPSRDICQRGTSLTIQCQVDSQVTMMFWYRQQPGQSLTLIATANQGSEATYESGFVIDKFPISRPNLTFSTLTVSNMSPEDSSIYLCSVIPTGSNYGYTFGSGTRLTVV.